Listed below are T cell receptor beta chains from one sample, sequenced in a study of blood T cell repertoires in COVID-19. Sequencing used immunoSEQ multiplex PCR; TCRdb keeps in-frame clones, though not all of them. The sample lists over 200,000 clones, around nine tenths occurring once. Sequencing was carried out using peripheral blood. The receptors come from a woman aged 18-30 years who had recovered from COVID-19. Each CDR3 is given with its conserved first and last residue. D genes are given only for firm matches.

CDR3aa: CASSDLQGGTEAFF
v_gene: TRBV10-2
d_gene: TRBD1

CDR3aa: CASSPGTSGSNEQFF
v_gene: TRBV7-7
d_gene: TRBD2

CDR3aa: CATRGRANVLTF
v_gene: TRBV19
d_gene: .

CDR3aa: CASSQLAGGPYEQYF
v_gene: TRBV3-1/TRBV3-2
d_gene: TRBD2

CDR3aa: CASSIGRGTEAFF
v_gene: TRBV19
d_gene: .

CDR3aa: CASSVARGQAGADTQYF
v_gene: TRBV5-1
d_gene: TRBD1

CDR3aa: CASSEGGTGGQPQHF
v_gene: TRBV2
d_gene: TRBD1

CDR3aa: CASSKGGQGPVTEAFF
v_gene: TRBV21-1
d_gene: .

CDR3aa: CAIAGGYNEQFF
v_gene: TRBV24-1
d_gene: TRBD2

CDR3aa: CASSPQRLAGGPGNEQFF
v_gene: TRBV18
d_gene: TRBD2

CDR3aa: CATSRAGSPGTQYF
v_gene: TRBV15
d_gene: .

CDR3aa: CASSPTGGTEAFF
v_gene: TRBV13
d_gene: TRBD1

CDR3aa: CASDRGLYEQYF
v_gene: TRBV30
d_gene: TRBD1

CDR3aa: CASRSGSTDTQYF
v_gene: TRBV7-2
d_gene: .

CDR3aa: CASSPTGSNQPQHF
v_gene: TRBV6-2/TRBV6-3
d_gene: .

CDR3aa: CASSWSSSRPGSYEQYF
v_gene: TRBV11-2
d_gene: .

CDR3aa: CASGEAGGPFEQFF
v_gene: TRBV12-5
d_gene: TRBD2

CDR3aa: CASSLNRAHEQYF
v_gene: TRBV12-3/TRBV12-4
d_gene: .

CDR3aa: CASTTGDAGNTIYF
v_gene: TRBV11-2
d_gene: TRBD1

CDR3aa: CAWSVQGTNEKLFF
v_gene: TRBV30
d_gene: TRBD1

CDR3aa: CASKGLAGGSSYEQYF
v_gene: TRBV5-1
d_gene: TRBD2

CDR3aa: CASSQGTIRGAYGYTF
v_gene: TRBV4-1
d_gene: .

CDR3aa: CASLGLAGERTGELFF
v_gene: TRBV5-1
d_gene: TRBD2

CDR3aa: CASSRVGQGAEQYF
v_gene: TRBV18
d_gene: TRBD1

CDR3aa: CASSSVAGVRTDTQYF
v_gene: TRBV13
d_gene: TRBD2

CDR3aa: CASSQPQKNTEAFF
v_gene: TRBV4-1
d_gene: .

CDR3aa: CASSYREGNEQYF
v_gene: TRBV6-5
d_gene: TRBD2

CDR3aa: CAWSSADRYEQYF
v_gene: TRBV30
d_gene: TRBD1

CDR3aa: CASSSYGTANYGYTF
v_gene: TRBV11-2
d_gene: TRBD1

CDR3aa: CASSGSMRTYEQYF
v_gene: TRBV27
d_gene: .

CDR3aa: CASSPEGGSYGYTF
v_gene: TRBV18
d_gene: TRBD1

CDR3aa: CASSHQILAEVTDTQYF
v_gene: TRBV4-2
d_gene: TRBD2

CDR3aa: CASSLDGQIWNEQFF
v_gene: TRBV7-2
d_gene: .

CDR3aa: CAISDFRDRGSFEAFF
v_gene: TRBV10-3
d_gene: TRBD1

CDR3aa: CASSPGDRGDPNYGYTF
v_gene: TRBV7-6
d_gene: TRBD1

CDR3aa: CASSLTSTSNQPQHF
v_gene: TRBV28
d_gene: .

CDR3aa: CASSKSRLAGETSKNIQYF
v_gene: TRBV27
d_gene: TRBD2

CDR3aa: CASSWAGSPGEQYF
v_gene: TRBV25-1
d_gene: .

CDR3aa: CASSVDSYGGETQYF
v_gene: TRBV9
d_gene: .

CDR3aa: CASGIWRTSGNYEQYF
v_gene: TRBV25-1
d_gene: TRBD2

CDR3aa: CASSVGQGPYEQYF
v_gene: TRBV9
d_gene: TRBD1

CDR3aa: CASSPGLAGGLIPYEQYF
v_gene: TRBV2
d_gene: TRBD2

CDR3aa: CAISPGTGFGQPQHF
v_gene: TRBV10-3
d_gene: TRBD1

CDR3aa: CASSTGQAIIYQPQHF
v_gene: TRBV19
d_gene: TRBD1

CDR3aa: CASSLAGISYEQYF
v_gene: TRBV27
d_gene: TRBD2

CDR3aa: CASSDGSGGNNNEQFF
v_gene: TRBV27
d_gene: TRBD1

CDR3aa: CASSPPPPGQYTEAFF
v_gene: TRBV7-9
d_gene: TRBD1

CDR3aa: CASSLVGQGALSSGANVLTF
v_gene: TRBV5-1
d_gene: TRBD1

CDR3aa: CASSGGQGGPYGTDTQYF
v_gene: TRBV2
d_gene: TRBD1

CDR3aa: CAWSVGQAGFF
v_gene: TRBV30
d_gene: .

CDR3aa: CAISESPYEQYF
v_gene: TRBV10-3
d_gene: .

CDR3aa: CASSPGTAPDIEQFF
v_gene: TRBV11-3
d_gene: .

CDR3aa: CSVVEYTEAFF
v_gene: TRBV29-1
d_gene: .

CDR3aa: CASSHPGGNNEQFF
v_gene: TRBV3-1/TRBV3-2
d_gene: TRBD2

CDR3aa: CASSLGVLGELQYF
v_gene: TRBV13
d_gene: .

CDR3aa: CATSDWTSGRDNEQFF
v_gene: TRBV24-1
d_gene: TRBD2